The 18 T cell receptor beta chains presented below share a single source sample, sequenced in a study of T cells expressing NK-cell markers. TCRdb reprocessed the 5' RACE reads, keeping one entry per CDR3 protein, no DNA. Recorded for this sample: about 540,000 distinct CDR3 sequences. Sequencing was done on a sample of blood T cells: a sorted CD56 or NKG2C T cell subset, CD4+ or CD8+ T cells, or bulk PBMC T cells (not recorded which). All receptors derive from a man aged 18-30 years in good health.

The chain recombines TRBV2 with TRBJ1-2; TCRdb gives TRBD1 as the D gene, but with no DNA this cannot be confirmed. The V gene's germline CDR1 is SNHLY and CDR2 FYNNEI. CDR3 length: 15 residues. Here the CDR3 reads CASEPIDSKDYGYTF.

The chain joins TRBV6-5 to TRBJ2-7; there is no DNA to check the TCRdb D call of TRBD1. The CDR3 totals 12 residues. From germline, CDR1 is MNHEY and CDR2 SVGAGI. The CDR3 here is CATWTVSYEQYF.

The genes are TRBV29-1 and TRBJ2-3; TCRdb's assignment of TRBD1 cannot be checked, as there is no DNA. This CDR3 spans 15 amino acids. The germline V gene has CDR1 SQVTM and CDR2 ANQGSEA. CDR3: CSTPEAGQYTDTQYF.

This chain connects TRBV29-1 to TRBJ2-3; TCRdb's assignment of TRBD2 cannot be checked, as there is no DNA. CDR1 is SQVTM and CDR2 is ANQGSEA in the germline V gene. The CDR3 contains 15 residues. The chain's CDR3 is CSAKRVAGRADTQYF.

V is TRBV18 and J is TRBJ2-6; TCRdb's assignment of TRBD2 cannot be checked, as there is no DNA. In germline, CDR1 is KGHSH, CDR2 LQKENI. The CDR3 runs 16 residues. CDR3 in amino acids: CASSPEGLAGANVLTF.

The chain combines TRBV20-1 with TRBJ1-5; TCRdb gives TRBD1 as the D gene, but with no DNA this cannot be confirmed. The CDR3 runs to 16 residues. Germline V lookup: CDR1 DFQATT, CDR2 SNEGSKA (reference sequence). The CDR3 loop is CSARDLGDPAKGPQHF.

The CDR3 sequence: CASSRTTGDEQFF. The chain carries TRBV5-1 and TRBJ2-1; TCRdb calls TRBD1, which cannot be checked without DNA. The CDR3 loop spans 13 amino acids. Germline CDR1 reads SGHRS; CDR2 reads YFSETQ.

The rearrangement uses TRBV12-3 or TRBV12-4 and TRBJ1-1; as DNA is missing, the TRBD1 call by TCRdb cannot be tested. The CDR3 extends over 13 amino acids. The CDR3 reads CASSLVRGLEAFF.

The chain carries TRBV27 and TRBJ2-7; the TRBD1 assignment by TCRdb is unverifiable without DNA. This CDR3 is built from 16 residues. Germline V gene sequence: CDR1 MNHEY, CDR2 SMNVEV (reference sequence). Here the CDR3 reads CASSPRGLKSSYEQYF.

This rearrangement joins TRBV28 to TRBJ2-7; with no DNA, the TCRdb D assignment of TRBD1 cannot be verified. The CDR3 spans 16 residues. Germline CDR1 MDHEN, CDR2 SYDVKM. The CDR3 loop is CASRSNRDRGHYEQYF.

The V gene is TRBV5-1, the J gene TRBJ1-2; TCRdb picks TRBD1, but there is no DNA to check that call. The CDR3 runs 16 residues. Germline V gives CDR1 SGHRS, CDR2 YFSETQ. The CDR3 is CASSPRTGRQNYGYTF.

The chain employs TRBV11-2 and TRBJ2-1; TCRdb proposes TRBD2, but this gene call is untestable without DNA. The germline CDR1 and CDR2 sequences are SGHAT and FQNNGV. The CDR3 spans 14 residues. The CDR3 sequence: CASSLGTSLGEQFF.

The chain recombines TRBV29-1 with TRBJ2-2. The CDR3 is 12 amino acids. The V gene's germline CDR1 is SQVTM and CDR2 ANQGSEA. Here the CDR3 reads CSVGLLTGELFF.

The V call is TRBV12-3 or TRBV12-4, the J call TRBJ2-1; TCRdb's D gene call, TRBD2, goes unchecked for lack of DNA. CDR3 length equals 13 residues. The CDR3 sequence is CASTVGEFDEQFF.

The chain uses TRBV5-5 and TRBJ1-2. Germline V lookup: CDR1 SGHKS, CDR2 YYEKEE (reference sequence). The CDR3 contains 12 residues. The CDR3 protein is CASRGRVGGYTF. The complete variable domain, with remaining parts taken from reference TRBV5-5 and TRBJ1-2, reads DAGVTQSPTHLIKTRGQQVTLRCSPISGHKSVSWYQQVLGQGPQFIFQYYEKEERGRGNFPDRFSARQFPNYSSELNVNALLLGDSALYLCASRGRVGGYTFGSGTRLTVV.

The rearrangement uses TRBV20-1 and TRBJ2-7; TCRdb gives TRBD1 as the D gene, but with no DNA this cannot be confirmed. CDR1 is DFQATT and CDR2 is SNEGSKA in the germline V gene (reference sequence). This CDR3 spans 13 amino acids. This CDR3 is CSAPGPSNYEQYF.

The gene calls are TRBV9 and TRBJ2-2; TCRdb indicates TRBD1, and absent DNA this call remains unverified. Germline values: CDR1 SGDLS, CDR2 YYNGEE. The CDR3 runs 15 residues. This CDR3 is CASSVGAGGTGELFF.

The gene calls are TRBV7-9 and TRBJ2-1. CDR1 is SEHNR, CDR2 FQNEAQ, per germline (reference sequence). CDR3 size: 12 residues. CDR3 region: CASNLGPDEQFF. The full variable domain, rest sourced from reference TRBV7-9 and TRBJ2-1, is DTGVSQNPRHKITKRGQNVTFRCDPISEHNRLYWYRQTLGQGPEFLTYFQNEAQLEKSRLLSDRFSAERPKGSFSTLEIQRTEQGDSAMYLCASNLGPDEQFFGPGTRLTVL.